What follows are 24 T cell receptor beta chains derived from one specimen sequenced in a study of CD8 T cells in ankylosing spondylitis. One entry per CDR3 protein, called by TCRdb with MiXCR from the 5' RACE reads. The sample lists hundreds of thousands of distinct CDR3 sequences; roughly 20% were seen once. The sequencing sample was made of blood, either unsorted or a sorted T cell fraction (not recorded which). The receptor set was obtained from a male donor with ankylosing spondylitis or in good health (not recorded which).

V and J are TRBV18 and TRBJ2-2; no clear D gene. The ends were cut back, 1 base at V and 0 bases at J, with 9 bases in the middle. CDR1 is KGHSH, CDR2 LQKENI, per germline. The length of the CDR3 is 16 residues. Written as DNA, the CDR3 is TGTGCCAGCTCACCACGGCTGGATACGAACACCGGGGAGCTGTTTTTT. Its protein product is CASSPRLDTNTGELFF.

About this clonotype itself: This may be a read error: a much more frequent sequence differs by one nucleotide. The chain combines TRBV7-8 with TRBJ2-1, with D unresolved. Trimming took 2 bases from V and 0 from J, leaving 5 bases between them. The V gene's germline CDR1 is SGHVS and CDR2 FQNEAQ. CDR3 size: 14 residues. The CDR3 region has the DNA TGTGCCAGCAGCTTAAAGAGCTCCTACAATGAGCAGTTCTTC. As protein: CASSLKSSYNEQFF.

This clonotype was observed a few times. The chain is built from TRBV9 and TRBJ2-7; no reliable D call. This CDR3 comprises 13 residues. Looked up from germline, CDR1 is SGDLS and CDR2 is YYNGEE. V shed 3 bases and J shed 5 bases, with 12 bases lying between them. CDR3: CASSARNSHEQYF. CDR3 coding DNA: TGTGCCAGCAGCGCCCGCAACAGCCACGAGCAGTACTTC.

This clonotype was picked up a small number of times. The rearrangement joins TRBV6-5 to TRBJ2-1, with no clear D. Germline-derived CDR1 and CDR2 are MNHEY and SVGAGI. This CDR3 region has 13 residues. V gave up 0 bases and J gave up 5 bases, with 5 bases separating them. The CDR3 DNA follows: TGTGCCAGCAGTTACTCTCCCGACAATGAGCAGTTCTTC. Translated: CASSYSPDNEQFF.

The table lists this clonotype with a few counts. CDR3: CASSGGARDTQYF. CDR3 DNA: TGTGCCAGCAGTGGGGGGGCTCGGGATACGCAGTATTTT. The V and J genes are TRBV7-9 and TRBJ2-3, with D perhaps TRBD2 (7 bases). The CDR3 consists of 13 residues. Germline CDR1 and CDR2: SEHNR and FQNEAQ (reference sequence). The ends were cut back, 6 bases at V and 6 bases at J, with 13 bases in the middle. Based on the CDR3 plus reference TRBV7-9 and TRBJ2-3, the full variable domain is DTGVSQNPRHKITKRGQNVTFRCDPISEHNRLYWYRQTLGQGPEFLTYFQNEAQLEKSRLLSDRFSAERPKGSFSTLEIQRTEQGDSAMYLCASSGGARDTQYFGPGTRLTVL.

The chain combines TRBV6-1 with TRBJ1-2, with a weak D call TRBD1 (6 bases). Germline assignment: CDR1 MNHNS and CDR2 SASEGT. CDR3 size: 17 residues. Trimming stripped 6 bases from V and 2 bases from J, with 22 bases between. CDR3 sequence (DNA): TGTGCCAGCAGCTCCCGAAACCCAGCAGGGACAAACTATGGCTACACCTTC. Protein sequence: CASSSRNPAGTNYGYTF.

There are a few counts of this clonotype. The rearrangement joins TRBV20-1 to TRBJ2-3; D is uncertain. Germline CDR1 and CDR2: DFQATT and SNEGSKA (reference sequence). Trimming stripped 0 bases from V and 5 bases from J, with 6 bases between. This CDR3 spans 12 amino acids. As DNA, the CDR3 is TGCAGTGCTAGAGATTCCGAAGATACGCAGTATTTT. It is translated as CSARDSEDTQYF.

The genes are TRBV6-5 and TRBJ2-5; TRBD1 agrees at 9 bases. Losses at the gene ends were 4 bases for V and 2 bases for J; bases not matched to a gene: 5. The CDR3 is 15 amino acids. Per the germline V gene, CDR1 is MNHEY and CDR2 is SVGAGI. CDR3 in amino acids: CASSSGTGIQETQYF. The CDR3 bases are TGTGCCAGCAGTTCAGGGACAGGGATTCAAGAGACCCAGTACTTC.

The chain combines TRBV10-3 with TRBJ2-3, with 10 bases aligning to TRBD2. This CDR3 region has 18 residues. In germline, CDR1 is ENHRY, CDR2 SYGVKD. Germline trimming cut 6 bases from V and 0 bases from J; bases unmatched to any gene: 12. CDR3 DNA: TGTGCCATCAGAACATCGCCGAGCGGGGGGGCGAGCACAGATACGCAGTATTTT. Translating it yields CAIRTSPSGGASTDTQYF.

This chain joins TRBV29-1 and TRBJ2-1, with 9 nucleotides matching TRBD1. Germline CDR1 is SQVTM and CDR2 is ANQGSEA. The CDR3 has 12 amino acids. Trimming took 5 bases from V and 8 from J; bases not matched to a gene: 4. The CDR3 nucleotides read TGCAGCGTTAGGGACAGGGAGGATGAGCAGTTCTTC. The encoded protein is CSVRDREDEQFF.

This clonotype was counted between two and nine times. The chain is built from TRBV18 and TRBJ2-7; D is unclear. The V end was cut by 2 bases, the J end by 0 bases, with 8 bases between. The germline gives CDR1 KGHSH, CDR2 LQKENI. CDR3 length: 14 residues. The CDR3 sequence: CASSPTTNSYEQYF. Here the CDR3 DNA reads TGTGCCAGCTCACCAACGACAAACTCCTACGAGCAGTACTTC.

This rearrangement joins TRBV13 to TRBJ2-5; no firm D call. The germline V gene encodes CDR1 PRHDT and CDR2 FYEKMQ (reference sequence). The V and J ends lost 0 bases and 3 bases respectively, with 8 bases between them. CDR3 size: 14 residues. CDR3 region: CASSLGTVEETQYF. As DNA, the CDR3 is TGTGCCAGCAGCTTAGGTACAGTCGAAGAGACCCAGTACTTC.

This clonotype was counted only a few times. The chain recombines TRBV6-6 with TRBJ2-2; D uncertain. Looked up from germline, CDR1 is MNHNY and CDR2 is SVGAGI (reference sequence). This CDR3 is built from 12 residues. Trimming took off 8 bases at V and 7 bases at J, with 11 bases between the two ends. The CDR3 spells CASSNYDGELFF. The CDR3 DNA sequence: TGTGCCAGCTCCAACTACGACGGGGAGCTGTTTTTT.

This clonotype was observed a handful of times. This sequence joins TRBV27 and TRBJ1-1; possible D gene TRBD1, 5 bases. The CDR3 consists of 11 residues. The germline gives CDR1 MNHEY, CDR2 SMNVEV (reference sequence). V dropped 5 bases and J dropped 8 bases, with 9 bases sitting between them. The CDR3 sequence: CASSAGPEAFF. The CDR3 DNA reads TGTGCCAGCAGTGCGGGACCCGAAGCTTTCTTT.

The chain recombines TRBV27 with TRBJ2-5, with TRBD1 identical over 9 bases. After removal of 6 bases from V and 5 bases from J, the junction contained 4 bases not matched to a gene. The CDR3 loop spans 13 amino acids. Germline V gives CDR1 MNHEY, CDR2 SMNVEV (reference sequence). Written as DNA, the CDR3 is TGTGCCAGCAGCACAGGGGGCATGGAGACCCAGTACTTC. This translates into CASSTGGMETQYF.

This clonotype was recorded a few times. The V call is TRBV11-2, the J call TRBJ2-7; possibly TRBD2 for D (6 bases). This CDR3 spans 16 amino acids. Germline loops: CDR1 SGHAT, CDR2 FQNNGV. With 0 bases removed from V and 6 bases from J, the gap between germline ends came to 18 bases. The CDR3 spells CASSLDLEGSAGEQYF. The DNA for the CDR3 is TGTGCCAGCAGCTTAGATCTGGAGGGGTCGGCTGGCGAGCAGTACTTC.

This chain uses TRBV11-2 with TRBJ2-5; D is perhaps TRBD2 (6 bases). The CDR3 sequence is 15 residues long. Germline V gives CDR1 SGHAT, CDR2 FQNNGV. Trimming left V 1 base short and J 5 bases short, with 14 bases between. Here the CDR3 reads CASSLGAGMGETQYF. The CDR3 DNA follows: TGTGCCAGCAGCTTAGGGGCGGGAATGGGTGAGACCCAGTACTTC.

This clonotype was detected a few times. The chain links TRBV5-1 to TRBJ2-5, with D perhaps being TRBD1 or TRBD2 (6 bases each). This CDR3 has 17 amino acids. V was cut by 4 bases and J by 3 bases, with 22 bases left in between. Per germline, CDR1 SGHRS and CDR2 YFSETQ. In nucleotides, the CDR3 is TGCGCCAGCAGCACCACACCTTGGCGGGACACCGAAGAGACCCAGTACTTC. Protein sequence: CASSTTPWRDTEETQYF.

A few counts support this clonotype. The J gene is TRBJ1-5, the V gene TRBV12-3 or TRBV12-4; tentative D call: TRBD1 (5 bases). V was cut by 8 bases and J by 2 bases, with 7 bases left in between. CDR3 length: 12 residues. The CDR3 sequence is CASGAGNQPQHF. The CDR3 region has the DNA TGTGCCAGCGGGGCAGGCAATCAGCCCCAGCATTTT.

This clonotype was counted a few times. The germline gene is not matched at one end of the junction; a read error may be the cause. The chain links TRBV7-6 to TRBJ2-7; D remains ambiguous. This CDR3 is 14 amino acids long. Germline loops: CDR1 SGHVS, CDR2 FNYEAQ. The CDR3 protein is CASSLMGSSERTAF. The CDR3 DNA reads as TGTGCCAGCAGCTTAATGGGCAGTTCAGAGCGAACCGCCTTC.

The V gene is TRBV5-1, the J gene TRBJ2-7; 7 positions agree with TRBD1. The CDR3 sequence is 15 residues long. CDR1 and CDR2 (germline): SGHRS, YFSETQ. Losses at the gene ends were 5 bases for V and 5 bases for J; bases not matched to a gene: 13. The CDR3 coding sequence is TGCGCCAGCAGTTCCCCCGACCCTCAGGGGGACGAGCAGTACTTC. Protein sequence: CASSSPDPQGDEQYF.

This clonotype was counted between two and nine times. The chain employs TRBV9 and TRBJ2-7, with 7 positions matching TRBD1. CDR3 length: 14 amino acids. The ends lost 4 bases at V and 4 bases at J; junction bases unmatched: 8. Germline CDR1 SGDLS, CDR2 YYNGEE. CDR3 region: CASSPETGPYEQYF. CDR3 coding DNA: TGTGCCAGCAGCCCCGAGACAGGGCCTTACGAGCAGTACTTC. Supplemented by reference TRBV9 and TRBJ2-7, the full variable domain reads DSGVTQTPKHLITATGQRVTLRCSPRSGDLSVYWYQQSLDQGLQFLIQYYNGEERAKGNILERFSAQQFPDLHSELNLSSLELGDSALYFCASSPETGPYEQYFGPGTRLTVT.

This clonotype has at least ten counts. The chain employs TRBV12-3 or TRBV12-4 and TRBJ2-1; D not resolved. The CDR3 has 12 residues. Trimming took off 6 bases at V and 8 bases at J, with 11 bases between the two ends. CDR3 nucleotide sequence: TGTGCCAGCAGCCCCTTTAGGGATGAGCAGTTCTTC. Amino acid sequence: CASSPFRDEQFF.

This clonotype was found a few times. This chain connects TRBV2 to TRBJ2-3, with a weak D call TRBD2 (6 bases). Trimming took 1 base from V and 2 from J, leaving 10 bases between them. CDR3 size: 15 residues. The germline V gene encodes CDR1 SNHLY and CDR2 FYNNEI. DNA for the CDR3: TGTGCCAGCAGTGAAGGGGGGGTACACACAGATACGCAGTATTTT. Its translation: CASSEGGVHTDTQYF.